This TCR beta chain is from a study of T-cell reconstitution after alpha-beta-depleted transplantation in children. This clonotype occurred many times. As it was prepared, the TCRbeta library received unique molecular identifiers. MiXCR was run by TCRdb on the PCR reads, yielding one entry per CDR3 protein. The table has a few hundred thousand distinct CDR3 sequences, 9.7% seen once. CDR1 and CDR2 (germline): SGHRS, YFSETQ. V dropped 1 base and J dropped 7 bases, with 9 bases sitting between them. The CDR3 has 14 amino acids. The material was PBMCs from the stem cell graft donor, obtained from the stem cell graft. The origin of this receptor is a human donor who donated a stem cell graft to a child with SCID. The chain employs TRBV5-1 and TRBJ1-6; D gene ambiguous. In DNA form, the CDR3 reads TGCGCCAGCAGCTTGTGGGCCCAGAATTCACCCCTCCACTTT. Amino acid sequence: CASSLWAQNSPLHF.